Listed below are T cell receptor beta chains from one sample, sequenced in a study of Graves' ophthalmopathy and Graves' hyperthyroidism. TCRdb passed the multiplex PCR reads through MiXCR, listing each CDR3 protein once. The sample yields approximately 410,000 distinct CDR3 sequences, roughly 15% seen once. The sample comprised peripheral blood. Receptors were obtained from a woman under 30 with stable Graves' hyperthyroidism. Each CDR3 is given with its conserved first and last residue. The order of the fields is J gene, V gene, clone size, D gene, CDR3 DNA, CDR3 protein. A D gene is named only where the DNA matches it firmly. Not every row has a clone size; where given, it reads once, few, many or a size class.

TRBJ1-1 TRBV5-4 many . TGTGCCAGCAGCTTGGACGCCGGCGAGGGCACTGAAGCTTTCTTT CASSLDAGEGTEAFF
TRBJ2-5 TRBV9 many . TGTGCCAGCAGCGTCGGGTGGTCCTTCAAAGGGGAGACCCAGTACTTC CASSVGWSFKGETQYF
TRBJ1-2 TRBV27 . . TGTGCCAGCAGGGACAGCCCCAAGTTTGGTGGCTACACCTTC CASRDSPKFGGYTF
TRBJ1-6 TRBV9 many . TGTGCCAGCAGCGTAGCTTCAGTGGGATCACCCCTCCACTTT CASSVASVGSPLHF
TRBJ2-2 TRBV7-2 many TRBD1 TGTGCCAGCAGCCGGGACAGGGGGCCCGGGGAGCTGTTTTTT CASSRDRGPGELFF
TRBJ2-2 TRBV5-1 many . TGCGCCAGCAGTCGTGTTGAGAACACCGGGGAGCTGTTTTTT CASSRVENTGELFF
TRBJ2-2 TRBV29-1 many TRBD1 TGCAGCGTGGGACAGGGGTTCACCGGGGAGCTGTTTTTT CSVGQGFTGELFF
TRBJ1-3 TRBV6-5 many . TGTGCCAGCAGCCCCCAGGGTCCTGGAAACACCATATATTTT CASSPQGPGNTIYF
TRBJ2-2 TRBV6-2/TRBV6-3 many . TGTGCCAGCACTCCCCTTAGCACCGGGGAGCTGTTTTTT CASTPLSTGELFF
TRBJ1-1 TRBV12-3/TRBV12-4 once . TGTGCCAGCATTTTGTGGTGCACTGAAGCTTTCTTT CASILWCTEAFF
TRBJ1-5 TRBV19 . . TGTGCCAGTAGTATGGAGCCCGAATGGGGGGCCTATCAGCCCCAGCATTTT CASSMEPEWGAYQPQHF
TRBJ1-4 TRBV27 . . TGTGCCAGCAGTTTAAGAGGGTTGGGTGAAAAACTGTTTTTT CASSLRGLGEKLFF
TRBJ2-7 TRBV6-1 many . TGTGCCAGCAGTCTTTCGGGGACCTACGAGCAGTACTTC CASSLSGTYEQYF
TRBJ1-6 TRBV24-1 many . TGTGCCACCAGTGACAGGACAGCGAGCTCCTATAATTCACCCCTCCACTTT CATSDRTASSYNSPLHF
TRBJ2-2 TRBV11-1 many TRBD1 TGTGCCAGCAACACCGGACAGGGCTTGGGCGGGGAGCTGTTTTTT CASNTGQGLGGELFF
TRBJ1-2 TRBV13 many TRBD1 TGTGCCAGCAGCTTAGCCCAGGGGGAGGCTAACTATGGCTACACCTTC CASSLAQGEANYGYTF
TRBJ2-7 TRBV6-2/TRBV6-3 many . TGTGCCAGCGCACCAAGCTCCTACGAGCAGTACTTC CASAPSSYEQYF
TRBJ2-7 TRBV12-3/TRBV12-4 many . TGTGCCAGCAGTCCAGACAGGTTAGGCGAGCAGTACTTC CASSPDRLGEQYF
TRBJ1-1 TRBV2 . . TGTGCCAGCAGTGACTTGCGACAGGCTGAAGCTTTCTTT CASSDLRQAEAFF
TRBJ2-5 TRBV12-3/TRBV12-4 . . TGTGCCAGCAGGGAACGAGCGGCTGGGGAGACCCAGTACTTC CASRERAAGETQYF
TRBJ1-2 TRBV6-1 many . TGTGCCAGCAGGAACCTACGGGCCCCGGGGGGCTACACCTTC CASRNLRAPGGYTF
TRBJ2-7 TRBV6-5 . . TGTGCCAGCAGTTACGCCGGGACAACGATTTACGAGCAGTACTTC CASSYAGTTIYEQYF
TRBJ1-6 TRBV9 . TRBD1 TGTGCCAGCAGCGTAGAGGCGGGACAGACTAATTCACCCCTCCACTTT CASSVEAGQTNSPLHF
TRBJ2-7 TRBV5-1 few TRBD1 TGCGCCAGCAGCTTCGGGGACAGGGATGTCCACGAGCAGTACTTC CASSFGDRDVHEQYF
TRBJ2-7 TRBV5-6 many . TGTGCCAGCAGCTTTCTTAGCTCCTACGAGCAGTACTTC CASSFLSSYEQYF
TRBJ2-7 TRBV18 . . TGTGCCAGCTCACGATCATACGAGTACGAGCAGTACTTC CASSRSYEYEQYF
TRBJ1-2 TRBV20-1 . TRBD1 TGCAGTGCTGGACTCCAGGGGGCGGGAGGCTACACCTTC CSAGLQGAGGYTF
TRBJ1-2 TRBV18 . . TGTGCCAGCTCACCGAAACAGGGCTATGGCTACACCTTC CASSPKQGYGYTF
TRBJ1-2 TRBV12-3/TRBV12-4 . . TGTGCCAGCAGCCAAGACAGGAACAATGGCTACACCTTC CASSQDRNNGYTF
TRBJ2-7 TRBV2 many . TGTGCCAGCAGCGGGCTGTCCTACGAGCAGTACTTC CASSGLSYEQYF
TRBJ2-7 TRBV20-1 many TRBD1 TGCAGTGCTAGAGATCCGATAGGGGACAGCGGCTCCTACGAGCAGTACTTC CSARDPIGDSGSYEQYF
TRBJ2-3 TRBV28 . . TGTGCCAGCAGTTTACCCGGATTAGGAACGCAGTATTTT CASSLPGLGTQYF
TRBJ2-7 TRBV7-2 many . TGTGCCAGCAGCTTAGCGGATTTGAACCCCCTACGTTTCGAGCAGTACTTC CASSLADLNPLRFEQYF
TRBJ1-2 TRBV13 many . TGTGCCAGCAGCTCCTACCGGGACAACATCTATGGCTACACCTTC CASSSYRDNIYGYTF
TRBJ2-7 TRBV2 many . TGTGCCAGCAGATTTTCACTACTAGACGAGCAGTACTTC CASRFSLLDEQYF
TRBJ1-5 TRBV6-1 many TRBD1 TGTGCCAGCAGTGATAGGACAGGGGGGGTCTCCAATCAGCCCCAGCATTTT CASSDRTGGVSNQPQHF
TRBJ2-7 TRBV6-2/TRBV6-3 . . TGTGCCAGCAGTTACGGGACTTACAGTTTAGGGGCCTACGAGCAGTACTTC CASSYGTYSLGAYEQYF
TRBJ1-3 TRBV29-1 few TRBD1 TGCAGCGTCGCTTTACAGGGGACTCCTGGAAACACCATATATTTT CSVALQGTPGNTIYF
TRBJ1-1 TRBV6-1 many TRBD1 TGTGCCAGCAGAGAGGAGAGGACAGGGGCCCTGAACACTGAAGCTTTCTTT CASREERTGALNTEAFF
TRBJ2-5 TRBV10-3 many . TGTGCCATCAGTGAGGGGACAGCGGGGGAGACCCAGTACTTC CAISEGTAGETQYF
TRBJ1-1 TRBV12-3/TRBV12-4 many . TGTGCCAGCAGTTTAGAGAACACTGAAGCTTTCTTT CASSLENTEAFF
TRBJ1-6 TRBV4-1 many . TGCGCCAGCAGCCAAGATCAAGCGTTCTATAATTCACCCCTCCACTTT CASSQDQAFYNSPLHF
TRBJ2-7 TRBV12-3/TRBV12-4 . TRBD1 TGTGCCAGCAGGCGACAGGGGGGGTCCTACGAGCAGTACTTC CASRRQGGSYEQYF
TRBJ2-7 TRBV6-2/TRBV6-3 many TRBD1 TGTGCCAGCAGATCACAGGGGCCGTACGAGCAGTACTTC CASRSQGPYEQYF
TRBJ1-1 TRBV4-1 . . TGCGCCAGCAGCCAGGGTGAGACAGTGAACACTGAAGCTTTCTTT CASSQGETVNTEAFF
TRBJ2-7 TRBV6-2/TRBV6-3 many TRBD2 TGTGCCAGCAGGGAGATAGCGGGCTACGAGCAGTACTTC CASREIAGYEQYF
TRBJ2-7 TRBV6-2/TRBV6-3 many TRBD2 TGTGCCAGCAGTTATAGACTAGCGGGGGTAGACGAGCAGTACTTC CASSYRLAGVDEQYF
TRBJ1-2 TRBV24-1 many . TGTGCCACCAGTGGGCAGGGAGTGCATGGCTACACCTTC CATSGQGVHGYTF
TRBJ2-4 TRBV5-4 . . TGTGCCAGCAGCTTGGCCTATGCAGGGGCGACTGTAGCCAAAAACAGTAAGTACTTC CASSLAYAGATVAKNSKYF
TRBJ2-7 TRBV11-2 . . TGTGCCAGCAGCTTAGCTCGGGACATATTTTACGAGCAGTACTTC CASSLARDIFYEQYF
TRBJ2-2 TRBV15 few TRBD1 TGTGCCACCAGCAGTGTGCCCCCTAGGGACAGGAATTCCGCCGGGGAGCTGTTTTTT CATSSVPPRDRNSAGELFF